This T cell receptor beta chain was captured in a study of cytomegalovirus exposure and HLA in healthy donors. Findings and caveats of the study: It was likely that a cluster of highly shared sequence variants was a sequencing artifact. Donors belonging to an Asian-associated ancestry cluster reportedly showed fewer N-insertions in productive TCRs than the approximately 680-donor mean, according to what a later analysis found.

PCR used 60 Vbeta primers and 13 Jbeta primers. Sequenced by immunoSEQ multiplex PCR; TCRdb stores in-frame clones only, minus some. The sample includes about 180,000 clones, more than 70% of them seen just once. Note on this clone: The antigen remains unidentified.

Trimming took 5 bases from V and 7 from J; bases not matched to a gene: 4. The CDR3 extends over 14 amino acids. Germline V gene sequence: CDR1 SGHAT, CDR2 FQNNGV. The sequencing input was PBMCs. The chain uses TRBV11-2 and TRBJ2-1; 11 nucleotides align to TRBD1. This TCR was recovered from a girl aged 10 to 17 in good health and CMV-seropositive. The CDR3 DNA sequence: TGTGCCAGCAGCCCCCGGGACAGGGGGAATGAGCAGTTCTTC. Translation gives CASSPRDRGNEQFF.